The next 10 T cell receptor beta chains were all read from a single sample in a study of T cell repertoires in ileal Crohn's disease. Method: immunoSEQ multiplex PCR; TCRdb's copy keeps in-frame clones and lacks some. This sample has some 13,000 clones, with 60% to 80% found just once. The sequencing input was ileal tissue. Receptors originate from an adult with Crohn's disease.

The rearrangement links TRBV18 to TRBJ1-1; TRBD1 matches at 8 bases. The CDR3 consists of 13 residues. Germline CDR1 and CDR2: KGHSH and LQKENI. V lost 8 bases, J lost 0 bases, and 2 bases stayed unmatched. The CDR3: CASPQGVNTEAFF. In nucleotides, the CDR3 is TGTGCCAGCCCACAGGGGGTGAACACTGAAGCTTTCTTT.

The chain combines TRBV10-1 with TRBJ2-7; D unclear. Per germline, CDR1 WNHNN and CDR2 SYGVQD (reference sequence). The ends were cut back, 3 bases at V and 2 bases at J, with 5 bases in the middle. The CDR3 has 12 residues. The CDR3 nucleotides are TGCGCCAGCAGTGAATGTACCTACGAGCAGTACTTC. Its translation is CASSECTYEQYF.

J is TRBJ2-2 and V is TRBV27; 9 bases are a match to TRBD1. V trimming: 6 bases; J trimming: 3 bases; junction bases outside the gene matches: 2. CDR3 length: 14 amino acids. The germline V gene encodes CDR1 MNHEY and CDR2 SMNVEV (reference sequence). The CDR3 region is CASRTGGYTGELFF. The CDR3, as DNA: TGTGCCAGCAGGACAGGGGGTTACACCGGGGAGCTGTTTTTT.

In its sample, this clone was seen a few times. V and J are TRBV7-2 and TRBJ2-2, with D unclear. Germline values: CDR1 SGHTA, CDR2 FQGNSA. The CDR3 has 14 residues. Trimming removed 1 base at V and 1 base at J, with 4 bases between. This CDR3 reads CASSLDWNTGELFF. The CDR3 nucleotides read TGTGCCAGCAGCTTAGACTGGAACACCGGGGAGCTGTTTTTT.

V gene TRBV19 combines with J gene TRBJ2-2, with 8 bases fitting TRBD2. The CDR3 is 14 amino acids. Germline V CDR1 and CDR2: LNHDA, SQIVND (reference sequence). Trimming at V came to 9 bases and at J to 8 bases, leaving 11 bases not matched to a gene. CDR3 DNA: TGTGCCAGCCGCAGCGGGGGCGGGACAGGGGAGCTGTTTTTT. This translates into CASRSGGGTGELFF.

This clone showed up just a few times. This sequence joins TRBV7-9 and TRBJ1-2, with 7 nucleotides matching TRBD1. CDR1 SEHNR and CDR2 FQNEAQ come from the germline V gene (reference sequence). V shed 5 bases and J 8 bases; nucleotides not matched to a gene: 17. This CDR3 contains 16 residues. CDR3 coding DNA: TGTGCCAGCAGCCTAGGGACAGATTTCTTAAGTGGCGGCTACACCTTC. Residues: CASSLGTDFLSGGYTF.

The V and J genes are TRBV19 and TRBJ1-1; tentative D call: TRBD1 (6 bases). V was trimmed by 7 bases and J by 3 bases, leaving 18 bases between them. There are 15 residues in the CDR3. Germline CDR1 LNHDA, CDR2 SQIVND (reference sequence). The DNA for the CDR3 is TGTGCCAGTACACCGAATCCCCAGGGGTACACTGAAGCTTTCTTT. It encodes CASTPNPQGYTEAFF.

The J gene is TRBJ2-7, the V gene TRBV2, with D uncertain. The CDR3 has 14 residues. Germline V gene lookup returns CDR1 SNHLY and CDR2 FYNNEI. Trimming pared 3 bases from V and 2 bases from J, leaving 11 bases between. CDR3 sequence reads: CASSDSGSPYEQYF. CDR3 bases: TGTGCCAGCAGTGACTCCGGGTCGCCCTACGAGCAGTACTTC. Variable domain in full (rest from reference TRBV2 and TRBJ2-7): EPEVTQTPSHQVTQMGQEVILRCVPISNHLYFYWYRQILGQKVEFLVSFYNNEISEKSEIFDDQFSVERPDGSNFTLKIRSTKLEDSAMYFCASSDSGSPYEQYFGPGTRLTVT.

With regard to this clone: The junction departs from the called germline gene at one end, perhaps through a read error. This chain links TRBV7-9 with TRBJ2-2, with 8 bases fitting TRBD2. This CDR3 comprises 17 residues. The V gene's germline CDR1 is SEHNR and CDR2 FQNEAQ (reference sequence). CDR3 in DNA: TGTGTCAGCAGCTTAGGAATAGCGGGACAGAACACCGGGGAGCTGTTTTTT. Translating gives CVSSLGIAGQNTGELFF.

Worth noting for this clone: The sample carries other DNA sequences with the same CDR3. The rearrangement uses TRBV19 and TRBJ1-2; 9 bases align to TRBD1. The germline gives CDR1 LNHDA, CDR2 SQIVND (reference sequence). The CDR3 extends over 15 amino acids. Unmatched junction bases numbered 2, after V lost 2 bases and J lost 1 base. The CDR3 is CASSITGQGNYGYTF. For the CDR3, the DNA is TGTGCCAGTAGTATAACGGGACAGGGTAACTATGGCTACACCTTC. The variable domain in full, completed from reference TRBV19 and TRBJ1-2, reads DGGITQSPKYLFRKEGQNVTLSCEQNLNHDAMYWYRQDPGQGLRLIYYSQIVNDFQKGDIAEGYSVSREKKESFPLTVTSAQKNPTAFYLCASSITGQGNYGYTFGSGTRLTVV.